The rows below give T cell receptor beta chains drawn from one sample of a study of T cell repertoires in ileal Crohn's disease. This table comes from immunoSEQ multiplex PCR, and its TCRdb copy is limited to in-frame clones, with some not included. In the table there are about 7,700 clones, about 78% of which are singletons. Sequencing input: ileal tissue. Every receptor here comes from an adult with Crohn's disease. CDR3s include the opening cysteine and the closing phenylalanine or tryptophan. The order of the fields is V gene, CDR3 protein.

TRBV29-1,CSVFFREETQYF
TRBV19,CASSGPIPPQHF
TRBV15,CATSRGGSTDTQYF
TRBV19,CASSMGGTEAFF
TRBV13,CASSFRDLEQYF
TRBV6-4,CASSKGVGSYNEQFF
TRBV9,CASSRTSRGHEQYF
TRBV6-4,CASSQTSGGGNEQFF
TRBV28,CASSLGTRNHNSPLHF
TRBV7-9,CATEGPPSEQFF
TRBV29-1,CSVTGTRAEWETQYF
TRBV10-2,CASSGGGVANEKLFF
TRBV6-1,CASSDGDKISNQPQHF
TRBV19,CASRNRGRGKEPQHF
TRBV4-1,CASSQDFRLETQYF
TRBV5-6,CASSFGTTNEKLFF
TRBV4-1,CASSRELSGNTIYF
TRBV19,CASRPGTGFNYGYTF
TRBV27,CASSLRVPGLSKTQYF
TRBV19,CASSLNGSMKKLFF
TRBV11-2,CASSRGEGWGNEQFF
TRBV23-1,CASSQSKGCYTGELFF
TRBV7-8,CASRLGGTHYEQYF
TRBV10-3,CAISDSDTEAFF
TRBV13,CASSPDQETQYF
TRBV29-1,CSVWGGISGSGETQYF
TRBV21-1,CASSFRRQGANDTEAFF